This T cell receptor beta chain stems from a study of immune heterogeneity within non-small cell lung tumors (dated by TCRdb to 2016 to 2019). About the study as a whole: By histology, the tumors included around 11 non-squamous carcinomas, several squamous cell carcinomas and 1 tumor not otherwise specified. To examine intratumoral immune heterogeneity, the study used whole-exome sequencing, RNA-seq and TCR beta repertoire sequencing on multiple spatially distinct regions of each NSCLC tumor. Neoantigen binding to each patient's HLA alleles was predicted with netMHCpan-3.0 for mutant peptides of 8 to 11 amino acids. TCR repertoire analysis included 55 to 65 tumor loci from around 16 patients, whereas transcriptome data included only about 46 loci from 11 to 13 patients.

Genomic DNA extracted from bulk tumor tissue served as TCR template, with roughly 600 ng gDNA amplified per sample. During surgery, multiple biopsies were taken from each primary tumor and placed as far apart as possible within the tumor mass. Patients in the study cohort, which was described as untreated, were newly diagnosed NSCLC cases going through curative surgery. The donor group was made up of 15 newly diagnosed non-small cell lung cancer patients undergoing surgery with curative intent. A couple of independent pathologists reviewed the resected tumor masses. Sequencing was performed only on DNA and RNA samples of high quality. The TCR beta CDR3 region was amplified with a multiplex PCR system whose first round of roughly 11 cycles used 32 V-gene forward primers and 13 J-gene reverse primers. A QIAGEN Multiplex PCR Kit was used for first-round PCR, and the primer sequences were filed in Chinese patent CN105087789A. Illumina universal primers were added in a second PCR round performed with the Phusion High-Fidelity PCR Kit. TCR libraries were paired-end sequenced at 151 bp read length on the Illumina HiSeq X Ten platform. The paper's data handling went like this. Cutadapt removed reads without multiplex PCR primers, PEAR merged read pairs, and MiXCR with default settings called CDR3 regions. Repertoire diversity was assessed by Shannon entropy, and clonality was calculated as one minus the Shannon entropy divided by the ln of the count of productive unique sequences. Clonotypes at a frequency of at least 0.5% were defined as dominant or high-frequency T-cell clones. TCRdb cleaned the public reads at Q25 with fastp, built clones with MiXCR and kept in-frame beta chains. A single entry per CDR3 protein holds the most common genes and DNA from its merged rows. The V and J calls follow TCRdb's processing rather than the paper's. For this sample the table gives over 25,000 distinct CDR3 sequences, of which around 30% were detected only once. In total, the top ten clones hold almost 4% of the sample.

General conclusions and limits of the study: Within a patient, the same dominant CDR3B clonotypes appeared at multiple loci, but different tumor locations also contained unique high-frequency clones. For the most part, high-frequency TCR beta clonotypes differed from one individual patient to another. A moderate positive correlation (R roughly 0.35), which was statistically significant, linked local T-cell repertoire clonality to local tumor mutational burden.

This clonotype was detected a few times. Its antigen is still unknown. No much larger clonotype is one base removed from it; base qualities were not supplied. Inclusive of the bounding cysteine and phenylalanine, the CDR3 is 13 residues long. Only CDR3 DNA remains: 39 bases, in frame from the first base. Via the germline V gene, CDR1 is SQVTM and CDR2 ANQGSEA. V is shortened by 7 bases, J by 4 bases, and the region joining them spans 16 bases. The material sequenced was lung tumor tissue. Recombination connected TRBV29-1 to TRBJ1-1; a tentative D match to TRBD1 spans 5 bases. The sequence was collected from a man between 40 and 49 years old with non-small cell lung cancer. In nucleotides, the sequence is TGCAGCGCCAGGGACTTATCGTTCACTGAAGCTTTCTTT. This yields the protein CSARDLSFTEAFF.